The 24 T cell receptor beta chains reported below all come from one sample, sequenced in a study of radiation and T cells in renal cell carcinoma. Profiling relied on immunoSEQ multiplex PCR, and the TCRdb table lists in-frame clones only, not all of them. The table has 80,000 or so clones, 89% seen once; the top ten hold about 5.8%. The time point is: blood 4 weeks post-SBRT, at nephrectomy. Documented treatment: 15 Gy SBRT to primary tumor, nephrectomy 4 weeks later. The sample in question was blood, obtained from a patient whose treatment included radiotherapy and nephrectomy. These receptors all come from a woman in her 70s with renal cell carcinoma.

The chain employs TRBV6-1 and TRBJ2-7; D gene uncertain. V lost 4 bases and J 6 bases, leaving 13 bases between the germline ends. The CDR3 loop spans 13 amino acids. Germline V gives CDR1 MNHNS, CDR2 SASEGT. In DNA form, the CDR3 reads TGTGCCAGCAGTGTAAAGGGTTCCGCCGAGCAGTACTTC. This gives the protein CASSVKGSAEQYF.

The chain combines TRBV6-6 with TRBJ1-1; possible D gene TRBD1, 5 bases. The CDR3 is made up of 14 amino acids. Germline V gene lookup returns CDR1 MNHNY and CDR2 SVGAGI (reference sequence). The V end lost 5 bases, the J end lost 8 bases, and 18 bases lay between the germline ends. The CDR3 DNA follows: TGTGCCAGCAGTGTGGGGGGGGTGAAGTCCGAAGCTTTCTTT. Translating gives CASSVGGVKSEAFF.

J is TRBJ2-3 and V is TRBV14; the match to TRBD2 covers 11 bases. This CDR3 has 20 amino acids. Germline V lookup: CDR1 SGHDN, CDR2 FVKESK. With V trimmed by 4 bases and J by 0 bases, 15 bases remained unmatched. The CDR3: CASSLFLGLAGGTSTDTQYF. CDR3 DNA: TGTGCCAGCAGCCTCTTCCTGGGGCTAGCGGGGGGAACCAGCACAGATACGCAGTATTTT.

This clone has just a few counts. The chain recombines TRBV7-9 with TRBJ1-1; D is uncertain. The germline CDR1 and CDR2 sequences are SEHNR and FQNEAQ (reference sequence). Trimming cost V 5 bases and J 0 bases, with 13 bases left between them. The CDR3 spans 15 residues. The CDR3 nucleotides are TGTGCCAGCAGCCCACGCCGTGTGATGAACACTGAAGCTTTCTTT. Protein product: CASSPRRVMNTEAFF.

The rearrangement joins TRBV19 to TRBJ1-2; D is perhaps TRBD1 (5 bases). The V gene's germline CDR1 is LNHDA and CDR2 SQIVND (reference sequence). CDR3 length: 13 residues. V shed 6 bases and J shed 6 bases, with 14 bases lying between them. For the CDR3, the DNA is TGTGCCAGTAGCCCAGGGATAAACGATGGCTACACCTTC. It encodes CASSPGINDGYTF.

V usage is TRBV7-9 and J usage is TRBJ2-3; D is unresolved. Trimming took 7 bases from V and 6 from J, leaving 8 bases between them. CDR1 is SEHNR and CDR2 is FQNEAQ in the germline V gene (reference sequence). This CDR3 has 11 residues. The CDR3 sequence is CASTDGDTQYF. CDR3 coding DNA: TGTGCCAGCACCGACGGCGATACGCAGTATTTT.

This chain joins TRBV13 and TRBJ1-1; D is undetermined. From germline, CDR1 is PRHDT and CDR2 FYEKMQ (reference sequence). V was trimmed by 2 bases and J by 11 bases, leaving 12 bases between them. This CDR3 is built from 12 residues. CDR3 DNA sequence: TGTGCCAGCAGCTTACCCCCCTCATGGGCTTTCTTT. Its translation is CASSLPPSWAFF.

The chain employs TRBV10-3 and TRBJ2-3; TRBD1 is a possible D gene (9 bases). CDR3 size: 18 residues. Germline lookup yields CDR1 ENHRY and CDR2 SYGVKD. Trimming removed 0 bases from V and 3 bases from J, with 19 bases in between. The CDR3 DNA reads TGTGCCATCAGTGAGTCGAAAACAGGGGGCGGGAGGACAGATACGCAGTATTTT. Translating gives CAISESKTGGGRTDTQYF.

V and J are TRBV5-6 and TRBJ2-1; no firm D call. V lost 3 bases, J lost 4 bases, and 2 bases lay in between. Germline V lookup: CDR1 SGHDT, CDR2 YYEEEE. The CDR3 spans 11 residues. CDR3 amino acids: CASSWYNEQFF. In DNA form, the CDR3 reads TGTGCCAGCAGCTGGTACAATGAGCAGTTCTTC. Combining the CDR3 with reference TRBV5-6 and TRBJ2-1 gives the whole variable domain DAGVTQSPTHLIKTRGQQVTLRCSPKSGHDTVSWYQQALGQGPQFIFQYYEEEERQRGNFPDRFSGHQFPNYSSELNVNALLLGDSALYLCASSWYNEQFFGPGTRLTVL.

The chain links TRBV18 to TRBJ1-6; D gene uncertain. Germline V CDR1 and CDR2: KGHSH, LQKENI. This CDR3 region has 16 residues. V was pared by 2 bases and J by 0 bases, with 8 bases between. The CDR3 is CASSPVPSSYNSPLHF. The CDR3 nucleotides are TGTGCCAGCTCACCAGTTCCGAGCTCCTATAATTCACCCCTCCACTTT.

The chain links TRBV7-2 to TRBJ2-5, with TRBD2 matching 7 bases. Germline V lookup: CDR1 SGHTA, CDR2 FQGNSA. V gave up 1 base and J gave up 5 bases; unmatched junction bases: 7. CDR3 length: 15 residues. The CDR3 coding sequence is TGTGCCAGCAGCTTAGGGGCGGGGGAGTTTGAGACCCAGTACTTC. Translation gives CASSLGAGEFETQYF.

The chain joins TRBV27 to TRBJ2-2, with D possibly being TRBD1 (6 bases). The V end lost 2 bases, the J end lost 4 bases, and 11 bases lay between the germline ends. The CDR3 has 15 amino acids. Germline values: CDR1 MNHEY, CDR2 SMNVEV (reference sequence). CDR3 in DNA: TGTGCCAGCAGTTTACAGGGGACATTCACCGGGGAGCTGTTTTTT. It specifies CASSLQGTFTGELFF.

The chain uses TRBV7-8 and TRBJ1-1; TRBD1 agrees at 8 bases. Germline V gives CDR1 SGHVS, CDR2 FQNEAQ. The CDR3 is 16 residues long. V was pared by 4 bases and J by 6 bases, with 13 bases of the junction left unmatched. DNA of the CDR3: TGTGCCAGCAGCTACCGAACCCTGGACAGGGACCCTGAAGCTTTCTTT. Residues: CASSYRTLDRDPEAFF.

This clone appeared a single time. J is TRBJ1-6 and V is TRBV13; TRBD1 might be the D (5 bases). This CDR3 is 18 amino acids long. V lost 5 bases to trimming and J lost 5 bases, with 22 bases between them. Germline values: CDR1 PRHDT, CDR2 FYEKMQ (reference sequence). CDR3 sequence reads: CASSRFLQVTRDNSPLHF. CDR3 DNA: TGTGCCAGCAGCCGGTTCCTACAGGTGACAAGAGATAATTCACCCCTCCACTTT.

This rearrangement joins TRBV7-2 to TRBJ2-3; TRBD2 might be the D (6 bases). CDR3 length: 13 residues. The germline V and J ends were trimmed by 5 bases and 4 bases, with 10 bases remaining between them. CDR1 and CDR2 from the germline V gene are SGHTA and FQGNSA. Here the CDR3 DNA reads TGTGCCAGCAGCAAGGACTACGCAGATACGCAGTATTTT. The encoded protein is CASSKDYADTQYF.

This CDR3 reads CASSKTGNTEAFF. The CDR3 DNA sequence: TGTGCCAGCAGCAAGACAGGAAACACTGAAGCTTTCTTT. The chain recombines TRBV7-3 with TRBJ1-1, with a possible D match to TRBD1 (6 bases). The CDR3 is 13 amino acids. Germline V CDR1 and CDR2: SGHTA, FQGTGA. The germline V and J ends were trimmed by 5 bases and 2 bases, with 9 bases remaining between them.

This chain joins TRBV7-3 and TRBJ1-4; tentative D call: TRBD1 (5 bases). CDR1 and CDR2 from the germline V gene are SGHTA and FQGTGA. This CDR3 spans 15 amino acids. V was clipped by 3 bases and J by 4 bases, with 12 bases between them. This chain's CDR3 is CASSLQGIGNEKLFF. DNA for the CDR3: TGTGCCAGCAGCTTGCAGGGTATCGGTAATGAAAAACTGTTTTTT.

The CDR3 sequence: CASSSRTSGTDTQYF. The CDR3 nucleotides read TGTGCCAGCAGCTCGCGGACTAGCGGCACAGATACGCAGTATTTT. The chain links TRBV7-3 to TRBJ2-3; 9 positions agree with TRBD2. Germline V CDR1 and CDR2: SGHTA, FQGTGA. After removal of 4 bases from V and 1 base from J, the junction contained 3 bases not matched to a gene. CDR3 length: 15 amino acids.

The chain has TRBV4-2 and TRBJ1-3; 8 bases line up with TRBD1. Trimming at V came to 0 bases and at J to 4 bases, leaving 2 bases not matched to a gene. The CDR3 totals 15 residues. Per germline, CDR1 LGHNA and CDR2 YNFKEQ. CDR3 loop: CASSQERTGGNTIYF. Written as DNA, the CDR3 is TGTGCCAGCAGCCAAGAAAGGACAGGGGGAAACACCATATATTTT.

The chain links TRBV28 to TRBJ2-3, with TRBD1 identical over 8 bases. CDR1 and CDR2 (germline): MDHEN, SYDVKM. This CDR3 is 16 amino acids long. Unmatched junction bases numbered 9, after V lost 5 bases and J lost 2 bases. The CDR3 coding sequence is TGTGCCAGCAGTCACCGGAGGGACAGGATCACAGATACGCAGTATTTT. Translating it yields CASSHRRDRITDTQYF.

The gene calls are TRBV19 and TRBJ1-1; 7 bases agree with TRBD1. V was clipped by 7 bases and J by 0 bases; unmatched bases: 14. Looked up from germline, CDR1 is LNHDA and CDR2 is SQIVND (reference sequence). The CDR3 spans 17 residues. In DNA, the CDR3 is TGTGCCAGTACTAATAGGGGGGCAGGGGGGATGAACACTGAAGCTTTCTTT. It encodes CASTNRGAGGMNTEAFF.

The chain has TRBV5-1 and TRBJ2-7; perhaps TRBD2 as D (5 bases). The CDR3 is 15 amino acids. Deletions cut 4 bases from V and 3 bases from J, with 17 bases between. From germline, CDR1 is SGHRS and CDR2 YFSETQ. The CDR3 protein is CASSHSPGSIYEQYF. CDR3 coding DNA: TGCGCCAGCAGCCACTCACCGGGGTCGATCTACGAGCAGTACTTC. The whole variable domain, remainder taken from reference TRBV5-1 and TRBJ2-7, is KAGVTQTPRYLIKTRGQQVTLSCSPISGHRSVSWYQQTPGQGLQFLFEYFSETQRNKGNFPGRFSGRQFSNSRSEMNVSTLELGDSALYLCASSHSPGSIYEQYFGPGTRLTVT.

V gene TRBV9 combines with J gene TRBJ2-1, with 12 positions matching TRBD2. Germline CDR1 SGDLS, CDR2 YYNGEE. There are 17 residues in the CDR3. Germline trimming cut 4 bases from V and 7 bases from J; bases unmatched to any gene: 12. The CDR3 loop reads CASSPPRLAGGRNEQFF. The CDR3 nucleotides are TGTGCCAGCAGCCCCCCCAGGCTAGCGGGGGGGAGAAATGAGCAGTTCTTC.

This chain links TRBV5-1 with TRBJ2-6, with D unresolved. There are 16 residues in the CDR3. V lost 0 bases to trimming and J lost 0 bases, with 7 bases between them. Per germline, CDR1 SGHRS and CDR2 YFSETQ. The CDR3, as DNA: TGCGCCAGCAGCTTGGGGTCGATCTCTGGGGCCAACGTCCTGACTTTC. It yields the protein CASSLGSISGANVLTF.